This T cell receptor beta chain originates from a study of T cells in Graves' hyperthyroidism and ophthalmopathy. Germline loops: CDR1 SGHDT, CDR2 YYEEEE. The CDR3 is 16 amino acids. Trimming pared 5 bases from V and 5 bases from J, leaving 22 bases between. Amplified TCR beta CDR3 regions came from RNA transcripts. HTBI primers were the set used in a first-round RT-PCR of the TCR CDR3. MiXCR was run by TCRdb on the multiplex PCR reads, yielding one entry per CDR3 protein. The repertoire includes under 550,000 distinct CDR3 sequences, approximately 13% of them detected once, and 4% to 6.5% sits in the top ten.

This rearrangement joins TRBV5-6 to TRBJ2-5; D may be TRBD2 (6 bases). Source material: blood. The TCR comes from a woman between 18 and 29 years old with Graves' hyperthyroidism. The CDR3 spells CASRRVPGLKVETQYF. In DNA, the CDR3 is TGTGCCAGCAGACGGGTTCCGGGACTGAAGGTGGAGACCCAGTACTTC. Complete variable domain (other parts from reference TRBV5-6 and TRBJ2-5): DAGVTQSPTHLIKTRGQQVTLRCSPKSGHDTVSWYQQALGQGPQFIFQYYEEEERQRGNFPDRFSGHQFPNYSSELNVNALLLGDSALYLCASRRVPGLKVETQYFGPGTRLLVL.